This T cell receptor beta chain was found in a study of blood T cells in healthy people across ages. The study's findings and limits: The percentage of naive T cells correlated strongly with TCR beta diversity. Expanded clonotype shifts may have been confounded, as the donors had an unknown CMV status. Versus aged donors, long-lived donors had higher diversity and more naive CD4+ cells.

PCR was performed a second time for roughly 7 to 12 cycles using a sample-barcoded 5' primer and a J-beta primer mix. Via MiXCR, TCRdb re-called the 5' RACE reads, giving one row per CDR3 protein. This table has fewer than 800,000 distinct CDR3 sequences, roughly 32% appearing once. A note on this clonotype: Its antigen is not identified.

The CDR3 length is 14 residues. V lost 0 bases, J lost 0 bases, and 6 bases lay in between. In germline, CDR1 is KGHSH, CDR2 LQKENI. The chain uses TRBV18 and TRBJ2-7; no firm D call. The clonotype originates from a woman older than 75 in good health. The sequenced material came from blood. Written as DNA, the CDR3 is TGTGCCAGCTCACCACCGGATAACTCCTACGAGCAGTACTTC. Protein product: CASSPPDNSYEQYF.